This T cell receptor beta chain was retrieved from a study of identical twins. Broader study findings: Carriage of fewer insertions was seen in abundant cord blood beta clonotypes, whereas memory repertoires showed none. Alpha sequences that were out-of-frame and twin-shared showed an excess of low generation probability. The degree of excess twin sharing was weaker in beta out-of-frame sequences.

Trimming pared 4 bases from V and 5 bases from J, leaving 14 bases between. The CDR3 runs 13 residues. The germline V gene encodes CDR1 SQVTM and CDR2 ANQGSEA. This clonotype has only a few counts. Antigen unknown. One entry per CDR3 protein, called by TCRdb with MiXCR from the 5' RACE reads. The sample holds fewer than 650,000 distinct CDR3 sequences; more than 9% are singletons and the top ten take around 3.2%. A further study also used this sample, focusing on yellow fever vaccine responses in identical twins.

The receptor was derived from a woman younger than 35 in good health. The sequencing sample was made of PBMCs. This chain joins TRBV29-1 and TRBJ2-5; D is perhaps TRBD1 (6 bases). As DNA, the CDR3 is TGCAGCGTTGCAACAGGGTTGAGGGAGACCCAGTACTTC. It specifies CSVATGLRETQYF.